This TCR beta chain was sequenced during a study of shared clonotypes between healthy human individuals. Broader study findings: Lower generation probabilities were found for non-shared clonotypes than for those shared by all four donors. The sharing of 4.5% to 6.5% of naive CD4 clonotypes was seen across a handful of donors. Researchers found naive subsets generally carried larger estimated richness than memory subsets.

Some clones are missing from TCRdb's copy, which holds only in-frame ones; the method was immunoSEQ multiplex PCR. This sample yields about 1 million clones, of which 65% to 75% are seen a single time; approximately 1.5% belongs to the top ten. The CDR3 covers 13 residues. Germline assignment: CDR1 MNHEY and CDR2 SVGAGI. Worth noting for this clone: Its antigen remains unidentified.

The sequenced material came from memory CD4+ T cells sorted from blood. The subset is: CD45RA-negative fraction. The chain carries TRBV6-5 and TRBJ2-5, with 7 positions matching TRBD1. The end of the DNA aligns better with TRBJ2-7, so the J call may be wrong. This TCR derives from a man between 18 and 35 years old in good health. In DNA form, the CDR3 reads TGTGCCAGCAGTATGGGACAGCAGTACGAGCAGTACTTC. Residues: CASSMGQQYEQYF.